This TCR beta chain was obtained from a study of T cell repertoires in cytomegalovirus infection. Using its own MiXCR run on the reads, TCRdb lists one record per CDR3 protein. The sample shows about half a million distinct CDR3 sequences, under 45% of them seen only once. V was pared by 2 bases and J by 4 bases, with 8 bases of the junction left unmatched. Germline CDR1 SEHNR, CDR2 FQNEAQ (reference sequence). The CDR3 contains 16 residues. Of note for this clonotype: Its antigen is as yet unknown.

The sample was cultured PBMCs, taken from culture after CMV antigen stimulation. The receptor was derived from a human donor in good health (CMV status not recorded). Some clones in this sample may be carry-over from other donors' samples. This rearrangement joins TRBV7-9 to TRBJ2-3; 8 bases are shared with TRBD2. In DNA, the CDR3 is TGTGCCAGCAGCTTATTTCGGGCGGGAGGATCAGATACGCAGTATTTT. This translates into CASSLFRAGGSDTQYF.